This passage covers 14 T cell receptor beta chains from one sample sequenced in a study of T-cell memory formation after mild COVID-19 (dated by TCRdb to the early 2020s). Library preparation was by 5' RACE. The listed sequencing device is Illumina NovaSeq 6000. TCRdb passed the public sequencing reads through fastp at Q25 and MiXCR, retaining productive beta sequences. Each entry is one CDR3 protein sequence, shown with its most common DNA and genes. The sample table contains fewer than 600,000 distinct CDR3 sequences; only one count was recorded for 20% to 25% of them. Of the sample, approximately 8% is held by the ten largest clones. The sequenced sample was PBMCs or a T cell subset sorted from them (not recorded which). The source of these receptors is an adult woman who had mild COVID-19 (a few samples of this study predate the infection). The sample titles of this study are shuffled in the database, so cell type and time point are left out; the donor was told from shared clones.

This clonotype has only a few counts. This rearrangement joins TRBV11-2 to TRBJ2-1; no firm D call. There are 18 residues in the CDR3. Trimming pared 6 bases from V and 5 bases from J, leaving 26 bases between. Germline V gene lookup returns CDR1 SGHAT and CDR2 FQNNGV. The CDR3 sequence: CASRSPGPQFSRHNEQFF. The CDR3 DNA reads as TGTGCCAGCAGGTCTCCGGGCCCACAGTTTTCCCGACACAATGAGCAGTTCTTC.

This clonotype was observed a handful of times. The chain is built from TRBV15 and TRBJ2-3; TRBD1 is a possible D gene (6 bases). The germline V and J ends were trimmed by 0 bases and 6 bases, with 13 bases remaining between them. The CDR3 loop spans 15 amino acids. Germline V lookup: CDR1 LNHNV, CDR2 YYDKDF (reference sequence). CDR3 DNA: TGTGCCACCAGCAGAGATCTCCCAGGGGCGGATACGCAGTATTTT. It specifies CATSRDLPGADTQYF.

In this sample, this clonotype turned up a few times. The rearrangement links TRBV10-3 to TRBJ2-1; D is perhaps TRBD2 (6 bases). In germline, CDR1 is ENHRY, CDR2 SYGVKD. Trimming cost V 8 bases and J 5 bases, with 13 bases left between them. The CDR3 sequence is 13 residues long. The CDR3 region has the DNA TGTGCCATCGGAGTAGCGGTGGACAATGAGCAGTTCTTC. Protein product: CAIGVAVDNEQFF.

The chain couples TRBV7-9 to TRBJ1-2; D remains unclear. This CDR3 has 14 amino acids. Trimming took off 5 bases at V and 8 bases at J, with 18 bases between the two ends. Germline loops: CDR1 SEHNR, CDR2 FQNEAQ (reference sequence). CDR3 in amino acids: CASSPFRPGSGYTF. CDR3 DNA: TGTGCCAGCAGCCCGTTCCGTCCGGGAAGCGGCTACACCTTC. The variable domain in full, completed from reference TRBV7-9 and TRBJ1-2, reads DTGVSQNPRHKITKRGQNVTFRCDPISEHNRLYWYRQTLGQGPEFLTYFQNEAQLEKSRLLSDRFSAERPKGSFSTLEIQRTEQGDSAMYLCASSPFRPGSGYTFGSGTRLTVV.

At least ten counts were recorded for this clonotype. This chain joins TRBV5-1 and TRBJ1-2; 7 nucleotides agree with TRBD1. The CDR3 is 15 residues long. Germline V gene data show CDR1 as SGHRS and CDR2 as YFSETQ. The J segment lost 7 bases and the V segment lost 0 bases, leaving 9 bases of the junction unmatched. The CDR3: CASSLAEGANLGYTF. DNA of the CDR3: TGCGCCAGCAGCTTGGCGGAGGGGGCTAATCTTGGCTACACCTTC.

There are many counts of this clonotype. The V and J genes are TRBV12-3 or TRBV12-4 and TRBJ2-6; perhaps TRBD1 as D (5 bases). The CDR3 is 15 residues long. Trimming removed 6 bases at V and 1 base at J, with 10 bases between. The CDR3 DNA reads as TGTGCCAGCAGCCAAGACAGTTCTGGGGCCAACGTCCTGACTTTC. It encodes CASSQDSSGANVLTF.

This clonotype turned up a few times. The chain has TRBV7-9 and TRBJ2-7, with 8 positions matching TRBD2. The junction had 13 bases not matched to a gene; V was cut back by 4 bases and J by 5 bases. The CDR3 is 16 residues long. Germline V gene lookup returns CDR1 SEHNR and CDR2 FQNEAQ (reference sequence). The CDR3 bases are TGTGCCAGCAGCTCCGGATACAGCGGGAGAAGCCACGAGCAGTACTTC. Its protein is CASSSGYSGRSHEQYF.

The gene calls are TRBV24-1 and TRBJ2-1; D gene ambiguous. There are 13 residues in the CDR3. Trimming pared 6 bases from V and 3 bases from J, leaving 8 bases between. Germline V gene sequence: CDR1 KGHDR, CDR2 SFDVKD. The CDR3 DNA follows: TGTGCCACCAGTTCCCGTGGCTACAATGAGCAGTTCTTC. Its translation: CATSSRGYNEQFF.

CDR3 sequence (DNA): TGTGCCAGCAGTAGCGGGGTTACAGATACGCAGTATTTT. The encoded protein is CASSSGVTDTQYF. This sequence joins TRBV7-9 and TRBJ2-3, with TRBD2 identical over 8 bases. The CDR3 extends over 13 amino acids. Germline V CDR1 and CDR2: SEHNR, FQNEAQ (reference sequence). V lost 6 bases to trimming and J lost 3 bases; unmatched junction nucleotides: 2.

Here the CDR3 reads CASSFPSTGTISTDTQYF. Here the CDR3 DNA reads TGTGCCAGCAGTTTTCCCTCCACCGGGACAATCAGCACAGATACGCAGTATTTT. This rearrangement joins TRBV12-3 or TRBV12-4 to TRBJ2-3; possibly TRBD1 for D (6 bases). V was trimmed by 3 bases and J by 0 bases, leaving 19 bases between them. This CDR3 has 18 amino acids.

This clonotype was seen a few times. The J gene is TRBJ2-5, the V gene TRBV5-5; 15 positions match TRBD2. The V gene end was trimmed by 4 bases and the J gene end by 1 base; junction bases not matched to a gene: 5. CDR1 SGHKS and CDR2 YYEKEE come from the germline V gene (reference sequence). CDR3 length: 17 amino acids. CDR3 nucleotide sequence: TGTGCCAGCAGCAGGACTAGCGGGAGGGCCCCCCAAGAGACCCAGTACTTC. It codes for CASSRTSGRAPQETQYF.

This clonotype was counted only a few times. The genes are TRBV20-1 and TRBJ2-1, with TRBD2 matching 10 bases. V dropped 0 bases and J dropped 4; count of bases not matched to a gene: 3. The CDR3 is 15 amino acids. In germline, CDR1 is DFQATT, CDR2 SNEGSKA (reference sequence). In DNA form, the CDR3 reads TGCAGTGCTAGAGAGTTTAGCGGGAGGTACAATGAGCAGTTCTTC. Encoded protein: CSAREFSGRYNEQFF.

V and J are TRBV2 and TRBJ1-3; D ambiguous. The CDR3 is 12 amino acids. CDR1 is SNHLY and CDR2 is FYNNEI in the germline V gene. The V end lost 9 bases, the J end lost 0 bases, and 6 bases lay between the germline ends. As DNA, the CDR3 is TGTGCCAGGAAAGCCTCTGGAAACACCATATATTTT. It is translated as CARKASGNTIYF.

The chain has TRBV2 and TRBJ2-2; D tentatively reads TRBD1 or TRBD2 (5 bases each). The V end was cut by 6 bases, the J end by 4 bases, with 9 bases between. Germline V gene lookup returns CDR1 SNHLY and CDR2 FYNNEI. The CDR3 length is 13 residues. CDR3 sequence (DNA): TGTGCCAGCAGGCCGGGACCCACCGGGGAGCTGTTTTTT. Translated: CASRPGPTGELFF.